This T cell receptor (beta chain) was captured in a study of identical twins. Study outcomes and limitations: Out-of-frame beta sequences exhibited a weaker degree of excess twin sharing. Monozygotic twin pairs showed more out-of-frame TCR alpha sharing than models estimated.

Germline assignment: CDR1 SGHVS and CDR2 FNYEAQ. Trimming took 0 bases from V and 7 from J; bases not matched to a gene: 4. The length of the CDR3 is 15 residues. TCRdb redid the calling of the 5' RACE reads with MiXCR, one entry per CDR3 protein. In the table there are a few hundred thousand distinct CDR3 sequences, about 8% of which are singletons. About this clonotype itself: What it binds is not known.

These same data were also listed under a study on yellow fever vaccine responses in identical twins.

The sequence was collected from a woman aged 18-30 years in good health. This chain links TRBV7-6 with TRBJ2-1; 9 nucleotides align to TRBD1. Input material: CD8+ T cells sorted from blood. DNA of the CDR3: TGTGCCAGCAGCTTAGCAGGGACAGGGAGGAATGAGCAGTTCTTC. Amino acids: CASSLAGTGRNEQFF.